The clone carrying this T cell receptor (beta chain) showed up many times. What it binds is not known. This record comes from a study of T cells in Graves' hyperthyroidism and ophthalmopathy. Study-level background: Once the initial diagnosis was made, peripheral blood was obtained before any treatment.

The CDR3 is 15 amino acids. Trimming pared 5 bases from V and 2 bases from J, leaving 16 bases between. Germline V gene lookup returns CDR1 SGHAT and CDR2 FQNNGV. What was amplified from RNA transcripts were TCR beta CDR3 regions. The HTBI set primed first-round TCR CDR3 RT-PCR. MiXCR was run by TCRdb on the multiplex PCR reads, yielding one entry per CDR3 protein. The sample carries about 380,000 distinct CDR3 sequences, approximately 17% recorded once. Study results and limitations: The blood repertoire included most of the expanded thyroid clonotypes above 0.001. Classification by a 13 V-J model distinguished ophthalmopathy from stable hyperthyroidism.

This clonotype was obtained from a man aged 18 to 29 with Graves' ophthalmopathy. V gene TRBV11-2 combines with J gene TRBJ2-7, with a possible D match to TRBD1 (5 bases). The sample was blood. CDR3 residues: CASSPTVGQTYEQYF. In DNA form, the CDR3 reads TGTGCCAGCAGCCCAACGGTGGGGCAGACCTACGAGCAGTACTTC. The whole variable domain, remainder taken from reference TRBV11-2 and TRBJ2-7, is EAGVAQSPRYKIIEKRQSVAFWCNPISGHATLYWYQQILGQGPKLLIQFQNNGVVDDSQLPKDRFSAERLKGVDSTLKIQPAKLEDSAVYLCASSPTVGQTYEQYFGPGTRLTVT.